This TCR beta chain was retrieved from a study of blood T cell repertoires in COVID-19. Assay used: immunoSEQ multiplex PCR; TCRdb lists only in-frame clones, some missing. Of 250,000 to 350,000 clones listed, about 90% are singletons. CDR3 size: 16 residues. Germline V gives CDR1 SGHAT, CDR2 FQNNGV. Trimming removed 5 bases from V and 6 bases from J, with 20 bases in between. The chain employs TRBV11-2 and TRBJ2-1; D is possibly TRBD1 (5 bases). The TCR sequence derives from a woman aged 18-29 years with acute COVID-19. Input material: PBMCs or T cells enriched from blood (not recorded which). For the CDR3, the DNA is TGTGCCAGCAGCCCCGAGGCAGGGTGGAAGGGCAATGAGCAGTTCTTC. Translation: CASSPEAGWKGNEQFF.